The TCR beta chain under discussion was sequenced for a study of cytomegalovirus exposure and HLA in healthy donors. Study findings and constraints: According to the study, 180 or so TCR beta chains were cytomegalovirus-associated. Compared with the approximately 700-donor mean, an Asian-associated ancestry cluster reportedly had fewer N-insertions, according to a later analysis.

A multiplex PCR was run with 60 Vbeta primers and 13 Jbeta primers. TCRdb's copy holds only in-frame clones and misses some; the assay was immunoSEQ multiplex PCR. The table includes about 100,000 clones, 76% detected once. This clone has just a few counts. Its antigen is not known. J gave up 8 bases and V 3 bases, and 6 bases lay outside the gene matches. Germline V gene data show CDR1 as MDHEN and CDR2 as SYDVKM. The CDR3 covers 15 residues. The sample consisted of PBMCs. The V gene is TRBV28, the J gene TRBJ2-2; 10 nucleotides align to TRBD2. This sequence originates from a young man in good health and CMV-seronegative. In DNA form, the CDR3 reads TGTGCCAGCAGTTTCTTTCTAGCGGGAGCGGGGGAGCTGTTTTTT. This gives the protein CASSFFLAGAGELFF.